This entry features one T cell receptor (beta chain) sequence. The clone's antigen remains unknown. No much larger clonotype is one base removed from it; base qualities were not supplied. Libraries were constructed by the immunoSEQ multiplex PCR assay. TCRdb carries this immuneACCESS record with in-frame sequences only. Its versions omit some clonotypes, under half of them owing to an unresolved V gene in the studies checked, with the rest unexplained. The sample table records 78,000 or so clones; 92% of these occur just once. The ten most abundant clones make up about 3% of the sample. This sample stems from a study of T cell changes during pregnancy in multiple sclerosis (dated by TCRdb to between 2018 and 2021). Background on the whole study: Changes in the T cell repertoire over the course of pregnancy were examined in this study in women with multiple sclerosis.

CDR1 and CDR2 (SGHDT, YYEEEE) derive from the germline V gene. The CDR3, from cysteine to phenylalanine, totals 16 residues. Only CDR3 DNA remains: 48 bases, in frame from the first base. V loses 0 bases of germline sequence and J loses 0 bases, and the interval between the two ends is 12 bases. The sample was peripheral blood, taken before pregnancy. This clonotype was sampled from a female donor with multiple sclerosis, enrolled in a pregnancy study. The chain was built from TRBV5-6 and TRBJ1-2, with no confident D gene call. CDR3 sequence: CASSLAGFGPNYGYTF. In nucleotides, the sequence is TGTGCCAGCAGCTTGGCGGGGTTCGGCCCTAACTATGGCTACACCTTC.